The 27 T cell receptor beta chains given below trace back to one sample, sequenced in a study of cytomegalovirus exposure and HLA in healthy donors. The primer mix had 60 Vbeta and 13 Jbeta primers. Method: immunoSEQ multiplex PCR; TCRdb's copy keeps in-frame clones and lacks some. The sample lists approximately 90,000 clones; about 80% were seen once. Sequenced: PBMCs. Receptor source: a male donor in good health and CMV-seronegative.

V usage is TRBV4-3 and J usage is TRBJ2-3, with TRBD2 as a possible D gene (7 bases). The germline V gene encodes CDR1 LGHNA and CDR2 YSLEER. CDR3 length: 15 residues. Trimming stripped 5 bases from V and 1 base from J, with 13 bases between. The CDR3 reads CASSSRGGGTDTQYF. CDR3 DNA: TGCGCCAGCAGCTCCAGGGGAGGGGGCACAGATACGCAGTATTTT.

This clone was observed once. CDR3 bases: TGTGCCAGCAGCTTAGTCGATCCTACCCATGAGCAGTTCTTC. Its protein product is CASSLVDPTHEQFF. The chain uses TRBV7-9 and TRBJ2-1; D gene unclear. CDR1 is SEHNR, CDR2 FQNEAQ, per germline (reference sequence). This CDR3 spans 14 amino acids. With 1 base removed from V and 8 bases from J, the gap between germline ends came to 12 bases.

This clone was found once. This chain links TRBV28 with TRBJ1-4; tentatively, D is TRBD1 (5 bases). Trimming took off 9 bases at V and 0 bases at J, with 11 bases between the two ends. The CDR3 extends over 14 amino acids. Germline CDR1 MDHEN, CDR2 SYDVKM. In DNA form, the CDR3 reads TGTGCCAGTGGGGGGGGTCCAACTAATGAAAAACTGTTTTTT. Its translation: CASGGGPTNEKLFF.

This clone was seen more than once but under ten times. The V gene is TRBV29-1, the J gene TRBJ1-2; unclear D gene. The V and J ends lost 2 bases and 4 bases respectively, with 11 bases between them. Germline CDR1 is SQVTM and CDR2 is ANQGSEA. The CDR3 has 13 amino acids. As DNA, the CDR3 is TGCAGCGTTGAATCGGGGTTAGGCTATGGCTACACCTTC. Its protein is CSVESGLGYGYTF. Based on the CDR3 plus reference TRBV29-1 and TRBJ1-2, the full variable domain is SAVISQKPSRDICQRGTSLTIQCQVDSQVTMMFWYRQQPGQSLTLIATANQGSEATYESGFVIDKFPISRPNLTFSTLTVSNMSPEDSSIYLCSVESGLGYGYTFGSGTRLTVV.

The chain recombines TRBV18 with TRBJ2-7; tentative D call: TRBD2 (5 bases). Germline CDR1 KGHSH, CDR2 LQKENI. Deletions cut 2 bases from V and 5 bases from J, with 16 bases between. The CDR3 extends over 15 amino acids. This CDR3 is CASSPRRTRRDEQYF. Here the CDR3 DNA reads TGTGCCAGCTCACCAAGGAGGACTCGTAGGGACGAGCAGTACTTC.

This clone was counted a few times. The CDR3 region has the DNA TGTGCCAGTAGTATAGATCTAGGAGGGTACTATGGCTACACCTTC. Protein sequence: CASSIDLGGYYGYTF. The chain has TRBV19 and TRBJ1-2; D is uncertain. There are 15 residues in the CDR3. CDR1 is LNHDA and CDR2 is SQIVND in the germline V gene (reference sequence). Trimming cost V 0 bases and J 3 bases, with 11 bases left between them.

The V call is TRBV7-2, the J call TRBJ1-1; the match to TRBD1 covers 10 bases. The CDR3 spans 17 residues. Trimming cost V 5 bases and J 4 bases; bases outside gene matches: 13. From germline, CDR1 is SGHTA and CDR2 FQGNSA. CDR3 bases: TGTGCCAGCAGCCCGCTCCTCCTTCGGACAGGGGGCACTGAAGCTTTCTTT. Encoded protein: CASSPLLLRTGGTEAFF.

The CDR3 bases are TGTGCCAGCAGCTTCGGAGGGAGCCTCTACGAGCAGTACTTC. Protein sequence: CASSFGGSLYEQYF. This chain links TRBV7-2 with TRBJ2-7; TRBD2 is a possible D gene (6 bases). Trimming removed 3 bases from V and 3 bases from J, with 12 bases in between. The CDR3 has 14 amino acids. Germline assignment: CDR1 SGHTA and CDR2 FQGNSA.

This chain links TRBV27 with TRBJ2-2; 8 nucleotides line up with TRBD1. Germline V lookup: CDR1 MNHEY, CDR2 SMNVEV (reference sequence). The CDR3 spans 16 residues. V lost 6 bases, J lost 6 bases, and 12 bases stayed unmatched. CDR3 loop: CASRGSTGGRAGELFF. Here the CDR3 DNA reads TGTGCCAGCAGGGGCTCTACAGGGGGTAGAGCCGGGGAGCTGTTTTTT.

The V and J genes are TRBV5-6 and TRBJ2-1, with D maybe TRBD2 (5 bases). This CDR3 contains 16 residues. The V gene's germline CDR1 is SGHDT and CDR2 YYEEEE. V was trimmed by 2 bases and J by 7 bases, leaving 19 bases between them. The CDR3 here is CASSFLDGRTQNEQFF. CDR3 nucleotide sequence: TGTGCCAGCAGCTTTTTAGATGGTAGGACTCAGAATGAGCAGTTCTTC.

This CDR3 reads CATSSGVDYGYTF. In nucleotides, the CDR3 is TGTGCCACCAGCAGCGGAGTGGACTATGGCTACACCTTC. The rearrangement links TRBV15 to TRBJ1-2, with D unclear. The CDR3 is made up of 13 amino acids. Trimming pared 3 bases from V and 3 bases from J, leaving 8 bases between. From germline, CDR1 is LNHNV and CDR2 YYDKDF (reference sequence). The entire variable domain, with the rest obtained from reference TRBV15 and TRBJ1-2, is as follows: DAMVIQNPRYQVTQFGKPVTLSCSQTLNHNVMYWYQQKSSQAPKLLFHYYDKDFNNEADTPDNFQSRRPNTSFCFLDIRSPGLGDTAMYLCATSSGVDYGYTFGSGTRLTVV.

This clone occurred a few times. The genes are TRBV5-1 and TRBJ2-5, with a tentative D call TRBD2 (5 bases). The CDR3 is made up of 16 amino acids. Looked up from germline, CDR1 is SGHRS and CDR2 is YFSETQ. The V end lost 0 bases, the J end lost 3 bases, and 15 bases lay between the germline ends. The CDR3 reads CASSLEISGSKETQYF. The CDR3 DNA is TGCGCCAGCAGCTTGGAGATTTCGGGGAGCAAAGAGACCCAGTACTTC.

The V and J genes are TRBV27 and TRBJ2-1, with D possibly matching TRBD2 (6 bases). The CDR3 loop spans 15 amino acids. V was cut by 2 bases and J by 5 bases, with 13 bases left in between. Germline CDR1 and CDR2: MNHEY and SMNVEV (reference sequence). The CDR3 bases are TGTGCCAGCAGTTTAGGAGGGAGAGGAGACAATGAGCAGTTCTTC. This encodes CASSLGGRGDNEQFF.

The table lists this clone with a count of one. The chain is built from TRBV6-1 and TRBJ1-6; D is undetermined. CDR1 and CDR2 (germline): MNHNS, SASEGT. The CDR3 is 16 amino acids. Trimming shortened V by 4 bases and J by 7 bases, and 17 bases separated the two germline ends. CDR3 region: CASSGSGGLSNSPLHF. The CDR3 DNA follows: TGTGCCAGCAGTGGGTCTGGCGGCCTATCCAATTCACCCCTCCACTTT.

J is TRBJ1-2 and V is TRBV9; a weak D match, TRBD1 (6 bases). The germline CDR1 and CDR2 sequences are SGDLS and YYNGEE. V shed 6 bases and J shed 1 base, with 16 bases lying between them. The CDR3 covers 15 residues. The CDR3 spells CASTSTGWGNYGYTF. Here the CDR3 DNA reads TGTGCCAGCACTAGCACAGGGTGGGGTAACTATGGCTACACCTTC.

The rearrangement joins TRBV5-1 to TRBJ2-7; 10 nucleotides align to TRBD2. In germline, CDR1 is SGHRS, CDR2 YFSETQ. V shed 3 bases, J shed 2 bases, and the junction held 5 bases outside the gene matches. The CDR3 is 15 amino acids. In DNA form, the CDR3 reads TGCGCCAGCAGCTCCGGACTAGCGGCTACCTACGAGCAGTACTTC. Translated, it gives CASSSGLAATYEQYF. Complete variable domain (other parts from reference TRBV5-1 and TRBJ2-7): KAGVTQTPRYLIKTRGQQVTLSCSPISGHRSVSWYQQTPGQGLQFLFEYFSETQRNKGNFPGRFSGRQFSNSRSEMNVSTLELGDSALYLCASSSGLAATYEQYFGPGTRLTVT.

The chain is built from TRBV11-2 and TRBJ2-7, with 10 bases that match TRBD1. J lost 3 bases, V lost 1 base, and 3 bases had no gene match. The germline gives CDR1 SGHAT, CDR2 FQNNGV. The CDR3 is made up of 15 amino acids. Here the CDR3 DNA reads TGTGCCAGCAGCTTAGGGGGACAGGGGTACTACGAGCAGTACTTC. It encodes CASSLGGQGYYEQYF. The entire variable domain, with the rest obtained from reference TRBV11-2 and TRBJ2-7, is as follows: EAGVAQSPRYKIIEKRQSVAFWCNPISGHATLYWYQQILGQGPKLLIQFQNNGVVDDSQLPKDRFSAERLKGVDSTLKIQPAKLEDSAVYLCASSLGGQGYYEQYFGPGTRLTVT.

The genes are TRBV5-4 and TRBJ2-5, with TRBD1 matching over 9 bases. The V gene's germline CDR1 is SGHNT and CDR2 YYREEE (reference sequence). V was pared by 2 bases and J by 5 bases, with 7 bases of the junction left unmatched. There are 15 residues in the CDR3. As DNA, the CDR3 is TGTGCCAGCAGCTTCGGACAGGGGAAAGTGGAGACCCAGTACTTC. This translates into CASSFGQGKVETQYF.

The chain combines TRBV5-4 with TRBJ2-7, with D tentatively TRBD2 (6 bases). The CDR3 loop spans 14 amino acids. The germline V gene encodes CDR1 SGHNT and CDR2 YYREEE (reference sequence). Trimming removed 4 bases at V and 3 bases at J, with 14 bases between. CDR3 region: CASSPMTGDYEQYF. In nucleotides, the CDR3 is TGTGCCAGCAGCCCAATGACGGGGGACTACGAGCAGTACTTC.

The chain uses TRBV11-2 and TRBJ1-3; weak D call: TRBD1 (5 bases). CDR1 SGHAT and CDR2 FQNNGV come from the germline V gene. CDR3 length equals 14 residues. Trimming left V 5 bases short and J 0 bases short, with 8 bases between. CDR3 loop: CASSHRSSGNTIYF. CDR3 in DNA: TGTGCCAGCAGCCACAGGAGCTCTGGAAACACCATATATTTT.

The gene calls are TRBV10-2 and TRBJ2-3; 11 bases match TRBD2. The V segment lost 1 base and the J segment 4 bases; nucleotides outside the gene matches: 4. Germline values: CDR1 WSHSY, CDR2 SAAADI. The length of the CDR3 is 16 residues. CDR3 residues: CASSEWLAGGPDTQYF. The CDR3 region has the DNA TGCGCCAGCAGTGAGTGGTTAGCGGGGGGGCCAGATACGCAGTATTTT.

For the CDR3, the DNA is TGCGCCAGCACGTTTAGGGGCGTGAACACTGAAGCTTTCTTT. Translated, it gives CASTFRGVNTEAFF. The chain combines TRBV5-1 with TRBJ1-1; possibly TRBD1 for D (5 bases). This CDR3 is 14 amino acids long. Germline CDR1 SGHRS, CDR2 YFSETQ. The ends were cut back, 6 bases at V and 0 bases at J, with 12 bases in the middle. Combining the CDR3 with reference TRBV5-1 and TRBJ1-1 gives the whole variable domain KAGVTQTPRYLIKTRGQQVTLSCSPISGHRSVSWYQQTPGQGLQFLFEYFSETQRNKGNFPGRFSGRQFSNSRSEMNVSTLELGDSALYLCASTFRGVNTEAFFGQGTRLTVV.

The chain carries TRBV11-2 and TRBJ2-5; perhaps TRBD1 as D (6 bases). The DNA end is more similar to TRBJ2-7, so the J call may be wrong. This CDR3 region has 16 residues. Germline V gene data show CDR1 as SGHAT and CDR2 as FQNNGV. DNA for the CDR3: TGTGCCAGCAGCTTACAGGGGCCGCCGGTATCCTACGAGCAGTACTTC. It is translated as CASSLQGPPVSYEQYF.

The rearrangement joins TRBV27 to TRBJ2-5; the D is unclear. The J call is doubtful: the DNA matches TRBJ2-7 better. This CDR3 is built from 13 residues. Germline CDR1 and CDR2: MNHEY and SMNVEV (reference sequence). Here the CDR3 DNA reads TGTGCCAGCAGCCCGGGTGGATCCTACGAGCAGTACTTC. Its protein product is CASSPGGSYEQYF.

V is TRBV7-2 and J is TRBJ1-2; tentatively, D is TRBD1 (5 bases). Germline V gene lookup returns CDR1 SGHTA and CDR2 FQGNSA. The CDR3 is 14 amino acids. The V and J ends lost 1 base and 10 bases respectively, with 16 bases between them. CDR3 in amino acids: CASSLGPGINDYTF. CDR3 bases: TGTGCCAGCAGCTTAGGCCCAGGGATAAATGACTACACCTTC.

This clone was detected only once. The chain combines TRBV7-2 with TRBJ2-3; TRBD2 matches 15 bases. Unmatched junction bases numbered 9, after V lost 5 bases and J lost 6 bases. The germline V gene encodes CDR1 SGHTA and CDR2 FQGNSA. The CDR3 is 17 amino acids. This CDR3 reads CASSPPGLAGGADTQYF. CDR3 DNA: TGTGCCAGCAGCCCGCCGGGACTAGCGGGGGGAGCGGATACGCAGTATTTT.

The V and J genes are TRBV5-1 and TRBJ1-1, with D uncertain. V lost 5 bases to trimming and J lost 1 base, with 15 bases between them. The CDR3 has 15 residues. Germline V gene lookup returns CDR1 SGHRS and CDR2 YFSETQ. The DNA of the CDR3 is TGCGCCAGCAGGGAGACCCTAGGCGGGAACACTGAAGCTTTCTTT. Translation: CASRETLGGNTEAFF.